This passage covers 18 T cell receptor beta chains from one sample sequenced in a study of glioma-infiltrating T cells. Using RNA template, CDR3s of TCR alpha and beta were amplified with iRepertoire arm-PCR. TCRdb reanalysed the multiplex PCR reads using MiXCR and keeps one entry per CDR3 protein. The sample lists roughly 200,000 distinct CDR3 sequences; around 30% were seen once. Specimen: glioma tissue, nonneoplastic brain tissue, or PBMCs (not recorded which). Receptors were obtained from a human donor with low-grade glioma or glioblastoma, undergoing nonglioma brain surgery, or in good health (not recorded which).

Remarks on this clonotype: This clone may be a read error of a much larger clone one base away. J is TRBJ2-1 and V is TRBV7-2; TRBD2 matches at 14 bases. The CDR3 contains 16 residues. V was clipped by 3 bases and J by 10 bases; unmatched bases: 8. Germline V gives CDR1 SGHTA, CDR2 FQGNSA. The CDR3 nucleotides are TGTGCCAGCAGCTTTAGGACTAGCGGGAGGAGGAACGAGCAGTTCTTC. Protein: CASSFRTSGRRNEQFF.

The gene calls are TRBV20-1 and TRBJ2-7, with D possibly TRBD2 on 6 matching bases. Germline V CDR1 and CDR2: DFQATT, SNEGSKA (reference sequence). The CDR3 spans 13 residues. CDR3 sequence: CRARLAGLSEQYF. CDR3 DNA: TGCCGGGCGAGGTTGGCGGGATTGTCCGAGCAGTACTTC.

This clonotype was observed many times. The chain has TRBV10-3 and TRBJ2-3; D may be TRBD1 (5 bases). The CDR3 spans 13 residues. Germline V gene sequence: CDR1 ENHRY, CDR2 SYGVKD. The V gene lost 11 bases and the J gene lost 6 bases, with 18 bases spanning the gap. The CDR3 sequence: CAASEGVYDTQYF. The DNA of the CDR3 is TGTGCCGCGTCAGAAGGGGTTTACGATACGCAGTATTTT.

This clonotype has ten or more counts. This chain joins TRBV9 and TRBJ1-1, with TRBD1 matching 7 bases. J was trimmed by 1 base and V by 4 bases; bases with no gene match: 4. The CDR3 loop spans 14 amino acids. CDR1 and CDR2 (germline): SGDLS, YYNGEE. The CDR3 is CASSSGGSNTEAFF. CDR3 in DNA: TGTGCCAGCAGCTCAGGGGGATCGAACACTGAAGCTTTCTTT.

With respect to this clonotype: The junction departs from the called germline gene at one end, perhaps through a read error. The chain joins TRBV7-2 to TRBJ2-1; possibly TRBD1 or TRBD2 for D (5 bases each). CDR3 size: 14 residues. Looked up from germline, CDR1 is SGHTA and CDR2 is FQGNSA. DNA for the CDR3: TGTGCCAGCGGCTTAGGGGAGACCTACAATGAGCAGTTCTTC. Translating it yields CASGLGETYNEQFF.

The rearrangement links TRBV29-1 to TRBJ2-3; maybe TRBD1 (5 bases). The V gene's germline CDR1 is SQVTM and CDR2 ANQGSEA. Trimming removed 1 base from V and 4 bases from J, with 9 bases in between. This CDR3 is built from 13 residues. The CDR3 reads CSVEVAGPDTQYF. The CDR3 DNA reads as TGCAGCGTTGAAGTGGCAGGGCCAGATACGCAGTATTTT.

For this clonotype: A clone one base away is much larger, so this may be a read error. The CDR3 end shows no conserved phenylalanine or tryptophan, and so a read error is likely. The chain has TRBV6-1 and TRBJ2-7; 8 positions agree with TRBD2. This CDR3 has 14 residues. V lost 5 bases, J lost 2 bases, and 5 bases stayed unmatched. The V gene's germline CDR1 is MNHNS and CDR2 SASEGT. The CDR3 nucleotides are TGTGCCAGCAGTCTACTAGCGGCAACCTACGAGCAGTACCTC. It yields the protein CASSLLAATYEQYL.

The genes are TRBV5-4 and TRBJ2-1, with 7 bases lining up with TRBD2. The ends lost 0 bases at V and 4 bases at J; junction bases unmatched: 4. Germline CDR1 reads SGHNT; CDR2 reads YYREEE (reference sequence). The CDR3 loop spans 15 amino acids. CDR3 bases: TGTGCCAGCAGCTTGGTGGCTAGCGGATACAATGAGCAGTTCTTC. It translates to CASSLVASGYNEQFF.

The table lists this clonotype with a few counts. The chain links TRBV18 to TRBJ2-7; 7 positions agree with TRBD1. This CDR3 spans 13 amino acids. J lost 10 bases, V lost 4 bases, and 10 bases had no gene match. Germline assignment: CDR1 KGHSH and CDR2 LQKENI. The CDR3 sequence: CASSQGQYTGQYF. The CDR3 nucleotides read TGTGCCAGCTCACAGGGACAGTATACGGGACAGTACTTC.

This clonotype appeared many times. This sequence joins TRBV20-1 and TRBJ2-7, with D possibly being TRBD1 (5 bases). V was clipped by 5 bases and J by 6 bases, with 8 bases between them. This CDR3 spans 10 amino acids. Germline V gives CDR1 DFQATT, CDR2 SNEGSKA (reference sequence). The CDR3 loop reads CSAARGEQYF. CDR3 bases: TGCAGTGCTGCTAGGGGCGAGCAGTACTTC.

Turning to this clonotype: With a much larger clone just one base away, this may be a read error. CDR3 region: CSVAQGSPGNTIYF. In DNA form, the CDR3 reads TGCAGCGTTGCCCAGGGGTCGCCGGGAAACACCATATATTTT. V usage is TRBV29-1 and J usage is TRBJ1-3, with D possibly being TRBD1 (6 bases). Germline values: CDR1 SQVTM, CDR2 ANQGSEA. The CDR3 contains 14 residues. V shed 4 bases and J shed 4 bases, with 14 bases lying between them.

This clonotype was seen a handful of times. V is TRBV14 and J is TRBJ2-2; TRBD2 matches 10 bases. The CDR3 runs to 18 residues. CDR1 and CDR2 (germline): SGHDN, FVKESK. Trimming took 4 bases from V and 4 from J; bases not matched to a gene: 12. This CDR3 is CASSPRIVAGGGTGELFF. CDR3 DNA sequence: TGTGCCAGCAGCCCAAGGATAGTAGCGGGAGGAGGCACCGGGGAGCTGTTTTTT.

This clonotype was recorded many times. The CDR3 spells CASSFPGVAGRESSYNEQFF. The CDR3 region has the DNA TGTGCCAGCAGCTTCCCCGGTGTTGCCGGGAGGGAAAGCTCCTACAATGAGCAGTTCTTC. The chain joins TRBV7-2 to TRBJ2-1; 8 bases align to TRBD2. This CDR3 spans 20 amino acids. In germline, CDR1 is SGHTA, CDR2 FQGNSA. J gave up 0 bases and V 3 bases, and 16 bases lay outside the gene matches.

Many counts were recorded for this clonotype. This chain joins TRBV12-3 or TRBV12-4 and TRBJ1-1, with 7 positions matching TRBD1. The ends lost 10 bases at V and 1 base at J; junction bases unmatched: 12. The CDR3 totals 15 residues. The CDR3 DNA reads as TGTGCCACCCAGAGGGACAGCATGAGGAACACTGAAGCTTTCTTT. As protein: CATQRDSMRNTEAFF.

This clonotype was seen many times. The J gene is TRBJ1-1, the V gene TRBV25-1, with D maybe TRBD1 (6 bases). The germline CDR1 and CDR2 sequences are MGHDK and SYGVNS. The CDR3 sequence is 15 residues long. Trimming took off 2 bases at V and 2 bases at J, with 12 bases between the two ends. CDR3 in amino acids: CASSEISRGNTEAFF. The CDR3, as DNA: TGTGCCAGCAGTGAAATAAGCAGGGGAAACACTGAAGCTTTCTTT. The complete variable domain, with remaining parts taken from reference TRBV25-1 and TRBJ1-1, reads EADIYQTPRYLVIGTGKKITLECSQTMGHDKMYWYQQDPGMELHLIHYSYGVNSTEKGDLSSESTVSRIRTEHFPLTLESARPSHTSQYLCASSEISRGNTEAFFGQGTRLTVV.

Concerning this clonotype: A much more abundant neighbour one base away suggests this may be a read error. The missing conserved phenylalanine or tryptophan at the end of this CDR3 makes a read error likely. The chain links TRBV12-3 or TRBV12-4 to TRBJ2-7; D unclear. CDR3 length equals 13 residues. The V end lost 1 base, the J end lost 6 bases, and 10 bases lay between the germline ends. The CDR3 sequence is CASSLGYPGEQYL. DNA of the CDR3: TGTGCCAGCAGTTTAGGGTATCCGGGCGAGCAGTACCTC.

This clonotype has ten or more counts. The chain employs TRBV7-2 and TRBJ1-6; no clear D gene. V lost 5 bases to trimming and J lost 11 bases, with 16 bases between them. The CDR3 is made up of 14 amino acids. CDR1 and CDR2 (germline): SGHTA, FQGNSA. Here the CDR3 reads CASSPPGSYPPLHF. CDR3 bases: TGTGCCAGCAGCCCACCCGGGAGTTATCCACCCCTCCACTTT. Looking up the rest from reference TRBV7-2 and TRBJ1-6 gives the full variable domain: GAGVSQSPSNKVTEKGKDVELRCDPISGHTALYWYRQSLGQGLEFLIYFQGNSAPDKSGLPSDRFSAERTGGSVSTLTIQRTQQEDSAVYLCASSPPGSYPPLHFGNGTRLTVT.

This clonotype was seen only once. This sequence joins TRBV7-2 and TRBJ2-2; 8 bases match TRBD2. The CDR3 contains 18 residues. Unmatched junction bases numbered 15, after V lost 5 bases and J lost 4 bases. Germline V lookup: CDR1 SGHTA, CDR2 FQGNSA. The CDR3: CASSPEGLVGGVTGELFF. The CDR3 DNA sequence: TGTGCCAGCAGCCCAGAGGGACTAGTGGGAGGGGTCACCGGGGAGCTGTTTTTT. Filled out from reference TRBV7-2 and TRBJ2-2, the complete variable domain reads GAGVSQSPSNKVTEKGKDVELRCDPISGHTALYWYRQSLGQGLEFLIYFQGNSAPDKSGLPSDRFSAERTGGSVSTLTIQRTQQEDSAVYLCASSPEGLVGGVTGELFFGEGSRLTVL.